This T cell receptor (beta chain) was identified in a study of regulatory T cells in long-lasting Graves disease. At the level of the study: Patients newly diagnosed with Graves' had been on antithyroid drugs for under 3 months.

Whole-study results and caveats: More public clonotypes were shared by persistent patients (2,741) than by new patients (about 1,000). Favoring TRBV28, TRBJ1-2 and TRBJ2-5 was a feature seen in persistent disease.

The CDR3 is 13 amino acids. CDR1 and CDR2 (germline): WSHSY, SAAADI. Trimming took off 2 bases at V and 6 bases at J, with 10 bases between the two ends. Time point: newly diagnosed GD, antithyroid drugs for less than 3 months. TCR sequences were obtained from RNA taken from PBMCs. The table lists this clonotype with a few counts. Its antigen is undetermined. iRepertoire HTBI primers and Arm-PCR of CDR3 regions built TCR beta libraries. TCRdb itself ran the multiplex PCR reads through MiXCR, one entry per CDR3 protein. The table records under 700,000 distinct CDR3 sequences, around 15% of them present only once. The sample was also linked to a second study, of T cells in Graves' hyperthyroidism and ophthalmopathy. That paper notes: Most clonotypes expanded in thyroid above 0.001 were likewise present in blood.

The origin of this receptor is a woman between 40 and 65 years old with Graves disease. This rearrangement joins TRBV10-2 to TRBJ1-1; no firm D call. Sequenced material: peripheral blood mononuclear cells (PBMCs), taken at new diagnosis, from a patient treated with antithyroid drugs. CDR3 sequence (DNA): TGCGCCAGCAGTGAGATCGGGAGCGCTGAAGCTTTCTTT. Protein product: CASSEIGSAEAFF.